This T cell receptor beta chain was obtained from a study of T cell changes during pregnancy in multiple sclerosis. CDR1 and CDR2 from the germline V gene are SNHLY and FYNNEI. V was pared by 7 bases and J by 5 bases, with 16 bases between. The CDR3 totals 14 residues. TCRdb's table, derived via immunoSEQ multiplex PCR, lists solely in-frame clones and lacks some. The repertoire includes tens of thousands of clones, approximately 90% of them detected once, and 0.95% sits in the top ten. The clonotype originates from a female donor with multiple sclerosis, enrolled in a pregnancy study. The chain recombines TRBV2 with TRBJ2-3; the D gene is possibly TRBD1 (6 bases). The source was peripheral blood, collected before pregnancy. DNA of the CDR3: TGTGCCAGCATGAGGGGGAGCCCCGGAGATACGCAGTATTTT. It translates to CASMRGSPGDTQYF.